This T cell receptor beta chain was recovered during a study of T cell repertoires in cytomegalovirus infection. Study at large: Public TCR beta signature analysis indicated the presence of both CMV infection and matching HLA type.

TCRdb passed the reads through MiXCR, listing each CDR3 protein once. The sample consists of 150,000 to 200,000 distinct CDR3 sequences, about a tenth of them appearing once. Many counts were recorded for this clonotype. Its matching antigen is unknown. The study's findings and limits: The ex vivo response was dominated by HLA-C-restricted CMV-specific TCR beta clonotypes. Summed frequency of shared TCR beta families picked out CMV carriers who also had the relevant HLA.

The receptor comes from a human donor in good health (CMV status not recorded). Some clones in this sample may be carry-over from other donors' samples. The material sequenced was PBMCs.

For the CDR3, the DNA is TGCGCCAGCAGCCCGGCCCTAGCGGGACTAGCGGGAGGGCCGGGTGAGCAGTACTTC. This translates into CASSPALAGLAGGPGEQYF. The chain carries TRBV5-1 and TRBJ2-7; 16 positions match TRBD2. This CDR3 has 19 amino acids. Losses at the gene ends were 4 bases for V and 7 bases for J; bases not matched to a gene: 17. Looked up from germline, CDR1 is SGHRS and CDR2 is YFSETQ.